This T cell receptor (beta chain) was found in a study of radiotherapy plus CTLA-4 blockade in lung cancer. Points from the study as a whole: Some TCR clones had been derived from tumors. These clones expanded in peripheral blood after radiotherapy plus ipilimumab.

Repertoires were generated with immunoSEQ multiplex PCR, while TCRdb's copy carries only in-frame clones and drops some. The data show 75,000 to 100,000 clones, with around 90% seen just once and nearly 5% held by the top ten. Note on this clone: Its matching antigen is unknown.

Trimming at V came to 5 bases and at J to 7 bases, leaving 10 bases not matched to a gene. Germline CDR1 is KGHSH and CDR2 is LQKENI. This CDR3 is built from 15 residues. The clonotype originates from a human donor with non-small cell lung cancer that progressed on radiotherapy plus ipilimumab. The sample in question was peripheral blood, obtained from a patient treated with radiotherapy plus ipilimumab. The chain is built from TRBV18 and TRBJ2-1, with 8 positions matching TRBD1. The CDR3: CASSNIGQGRNEQFF. For the CDR3, the DNA is TGTGCCAGCTCAAATATTGGACAGGGTCGGAATGAGCAGTTCTTC.